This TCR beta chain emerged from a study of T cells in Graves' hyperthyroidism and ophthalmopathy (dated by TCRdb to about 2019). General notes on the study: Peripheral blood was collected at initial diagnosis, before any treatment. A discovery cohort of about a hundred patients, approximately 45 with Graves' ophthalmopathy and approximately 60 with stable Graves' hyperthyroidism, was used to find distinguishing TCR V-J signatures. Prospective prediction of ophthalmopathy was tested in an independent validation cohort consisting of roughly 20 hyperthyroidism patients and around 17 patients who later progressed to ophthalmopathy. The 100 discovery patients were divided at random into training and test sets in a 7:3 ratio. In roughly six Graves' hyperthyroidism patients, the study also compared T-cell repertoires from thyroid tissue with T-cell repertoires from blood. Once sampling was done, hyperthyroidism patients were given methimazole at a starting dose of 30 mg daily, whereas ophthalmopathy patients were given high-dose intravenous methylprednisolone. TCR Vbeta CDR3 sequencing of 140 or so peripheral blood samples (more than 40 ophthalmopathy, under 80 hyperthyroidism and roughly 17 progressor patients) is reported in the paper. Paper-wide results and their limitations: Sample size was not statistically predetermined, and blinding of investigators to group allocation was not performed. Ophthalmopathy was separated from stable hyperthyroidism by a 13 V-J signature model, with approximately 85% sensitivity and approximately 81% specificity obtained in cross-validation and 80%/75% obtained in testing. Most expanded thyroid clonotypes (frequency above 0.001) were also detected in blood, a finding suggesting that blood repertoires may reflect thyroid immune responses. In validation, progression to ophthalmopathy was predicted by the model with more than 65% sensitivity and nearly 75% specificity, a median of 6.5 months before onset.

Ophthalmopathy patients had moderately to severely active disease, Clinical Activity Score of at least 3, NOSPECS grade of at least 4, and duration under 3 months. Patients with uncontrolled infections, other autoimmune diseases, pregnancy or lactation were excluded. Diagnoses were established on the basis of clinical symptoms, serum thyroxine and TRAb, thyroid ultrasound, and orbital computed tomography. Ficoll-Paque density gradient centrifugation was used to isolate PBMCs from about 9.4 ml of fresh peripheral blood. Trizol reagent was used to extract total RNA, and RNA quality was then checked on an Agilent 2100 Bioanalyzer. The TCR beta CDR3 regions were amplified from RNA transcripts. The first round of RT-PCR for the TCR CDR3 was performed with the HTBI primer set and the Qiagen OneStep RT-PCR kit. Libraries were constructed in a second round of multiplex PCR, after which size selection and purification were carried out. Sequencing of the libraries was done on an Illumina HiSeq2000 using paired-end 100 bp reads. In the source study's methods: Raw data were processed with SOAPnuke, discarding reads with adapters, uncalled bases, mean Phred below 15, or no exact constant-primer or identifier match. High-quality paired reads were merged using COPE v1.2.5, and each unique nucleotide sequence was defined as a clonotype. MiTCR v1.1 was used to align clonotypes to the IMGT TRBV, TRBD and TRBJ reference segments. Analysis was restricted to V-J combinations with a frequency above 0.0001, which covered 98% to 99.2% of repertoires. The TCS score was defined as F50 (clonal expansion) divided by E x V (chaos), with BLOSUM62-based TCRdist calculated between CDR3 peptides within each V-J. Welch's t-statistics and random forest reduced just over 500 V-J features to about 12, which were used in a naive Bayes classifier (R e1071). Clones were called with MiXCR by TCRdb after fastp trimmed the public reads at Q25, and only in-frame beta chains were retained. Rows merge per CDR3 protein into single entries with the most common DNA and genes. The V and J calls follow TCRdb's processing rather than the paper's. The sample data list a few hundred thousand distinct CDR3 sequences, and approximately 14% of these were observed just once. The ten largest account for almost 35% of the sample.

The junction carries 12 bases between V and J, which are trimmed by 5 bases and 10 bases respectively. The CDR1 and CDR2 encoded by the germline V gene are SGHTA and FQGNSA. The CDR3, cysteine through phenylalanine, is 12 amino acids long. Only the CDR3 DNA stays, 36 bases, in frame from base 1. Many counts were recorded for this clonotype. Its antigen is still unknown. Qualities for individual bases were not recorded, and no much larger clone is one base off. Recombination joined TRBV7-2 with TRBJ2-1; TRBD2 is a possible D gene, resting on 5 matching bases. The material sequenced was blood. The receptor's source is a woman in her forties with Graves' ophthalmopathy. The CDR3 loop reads CASSRQRLEQFF. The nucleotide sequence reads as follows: TGTGCCAGCAGCCGCCAGAGACTAGAGCAGTTCTTC.